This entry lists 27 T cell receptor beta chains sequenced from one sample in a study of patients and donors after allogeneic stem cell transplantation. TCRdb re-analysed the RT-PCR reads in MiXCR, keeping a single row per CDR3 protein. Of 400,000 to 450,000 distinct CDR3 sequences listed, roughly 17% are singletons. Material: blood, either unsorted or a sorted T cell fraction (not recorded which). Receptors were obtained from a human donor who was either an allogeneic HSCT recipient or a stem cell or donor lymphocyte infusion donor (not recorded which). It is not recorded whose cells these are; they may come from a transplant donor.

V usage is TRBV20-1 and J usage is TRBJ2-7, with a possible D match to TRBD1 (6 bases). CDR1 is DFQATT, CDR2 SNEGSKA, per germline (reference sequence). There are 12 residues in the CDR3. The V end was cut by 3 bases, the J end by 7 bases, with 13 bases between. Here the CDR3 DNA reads TGCAGTGCTAGGGCAGGGGCGAAGGAGCAGTACTTC. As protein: CSARAGAKEQYF.

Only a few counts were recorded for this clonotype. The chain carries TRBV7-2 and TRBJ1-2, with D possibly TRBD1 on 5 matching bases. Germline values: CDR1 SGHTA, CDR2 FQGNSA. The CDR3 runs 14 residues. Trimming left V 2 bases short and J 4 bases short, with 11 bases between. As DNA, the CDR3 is TGTGCCAGCAGCTTAAAAGGGGCAGGCTATGGCTACACCTTC. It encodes CASSLKGAGYGYTF.

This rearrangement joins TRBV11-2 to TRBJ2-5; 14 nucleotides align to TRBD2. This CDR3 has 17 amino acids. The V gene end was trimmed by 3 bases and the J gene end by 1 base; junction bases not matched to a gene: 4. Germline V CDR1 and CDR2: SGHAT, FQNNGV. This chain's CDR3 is CASSFRLAGGSQETQYF. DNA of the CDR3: TGTGCCAGCAGCTTTCGACTAGCGGGGGGGAGCCAAGAGACCCAGTACTTC.

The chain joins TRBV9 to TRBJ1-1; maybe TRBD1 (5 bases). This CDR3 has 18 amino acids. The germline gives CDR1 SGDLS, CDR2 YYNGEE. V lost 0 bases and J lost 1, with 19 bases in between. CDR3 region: CASSVGFLPRGSNTEAFF. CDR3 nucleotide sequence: TGTGCCAGCAGCGTAGGGTTCTTACCAAGGGGATCGAACACTGAAGCTTTCTTT.

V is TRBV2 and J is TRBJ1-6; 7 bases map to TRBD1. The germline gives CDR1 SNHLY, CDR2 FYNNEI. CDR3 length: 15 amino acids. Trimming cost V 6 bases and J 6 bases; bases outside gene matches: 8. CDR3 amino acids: CASSATGDGNSPLHF. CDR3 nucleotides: TGTGCCAGCAGCGCCACAGGGGATGGTAATTCACCCCTCCACTTT.

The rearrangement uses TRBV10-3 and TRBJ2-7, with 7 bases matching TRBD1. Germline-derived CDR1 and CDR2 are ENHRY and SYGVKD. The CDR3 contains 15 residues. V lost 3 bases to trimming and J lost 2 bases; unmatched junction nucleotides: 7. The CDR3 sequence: CAISDPTGFPYEQYF. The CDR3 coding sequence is TGTGCCATCAGTGACCCGACAGGGTTTCCCTACGAGCAGTACTTC.

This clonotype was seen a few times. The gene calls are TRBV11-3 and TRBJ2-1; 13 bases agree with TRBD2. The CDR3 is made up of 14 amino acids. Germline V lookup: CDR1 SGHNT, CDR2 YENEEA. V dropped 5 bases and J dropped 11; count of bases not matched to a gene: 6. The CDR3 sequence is CASSDGLAGVQQFF. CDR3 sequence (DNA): TGTGCCAGCAGCGACGGACTAGCGGGGGTCCAGCAGTTCTTC.

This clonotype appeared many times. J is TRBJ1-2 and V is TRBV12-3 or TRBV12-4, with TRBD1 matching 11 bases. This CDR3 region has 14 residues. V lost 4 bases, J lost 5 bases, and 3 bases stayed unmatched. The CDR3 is CASSYGDRGYGYTF. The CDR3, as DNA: TGTGCCAGCAGTTACGGGGACAGGGGGTATGGCTACACCTTC.

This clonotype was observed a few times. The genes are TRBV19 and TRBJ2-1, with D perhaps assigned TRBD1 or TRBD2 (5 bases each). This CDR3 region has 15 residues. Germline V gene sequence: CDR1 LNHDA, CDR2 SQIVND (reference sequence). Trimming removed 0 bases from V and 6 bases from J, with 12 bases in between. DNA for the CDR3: TGTGCCAGTAGTATAGATCAGGGTCGGGGCAATGAGCAGTTCTTC. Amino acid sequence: CASSIDQGRGNEQFF.

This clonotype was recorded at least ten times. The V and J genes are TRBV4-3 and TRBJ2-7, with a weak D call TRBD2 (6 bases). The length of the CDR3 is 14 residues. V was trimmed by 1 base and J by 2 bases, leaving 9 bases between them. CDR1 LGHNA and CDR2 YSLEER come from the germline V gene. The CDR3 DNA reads TGCGCCAGCAGCCAAGGGCGGGGAACCTACGAGCAGTACTTC. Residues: CASSQGRGTYEQYF.

CDR3: CASSSSIGGIYNEQFF. In DNA form, the CDR3 reads TGTGCCAGCAGCTCCTCGATAGGGGGGATTTACAATGAGCAGTTCTTC. V is TRBV11-2 and J is TRBJ2-1; either TRBD1 or TRBD2 may supply D (6 bases each). Trimming took off 4 bases at V and 4 bases at J, with 17 bases between the two ends. CDR1 is SGHAT, CDR2 FQNNGV, per germline. CDR3 length: 16 amino acids.

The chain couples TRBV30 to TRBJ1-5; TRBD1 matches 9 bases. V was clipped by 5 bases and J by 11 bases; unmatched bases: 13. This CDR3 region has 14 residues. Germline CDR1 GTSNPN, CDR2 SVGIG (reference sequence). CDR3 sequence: CAWAGQGDRGAQHF. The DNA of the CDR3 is TGTGCCTGGGCGGGACAGGGTGACCGTGGGGCCCAGCATTTT.

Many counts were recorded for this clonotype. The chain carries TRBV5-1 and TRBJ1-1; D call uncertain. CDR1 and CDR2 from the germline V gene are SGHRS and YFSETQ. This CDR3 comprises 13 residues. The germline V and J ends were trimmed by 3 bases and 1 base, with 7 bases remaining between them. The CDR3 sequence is CASSYDGNTEAFF. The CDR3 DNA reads TGCGCCAGCAGCTATGACGGGAACACTGAAGCTTTCTTT.

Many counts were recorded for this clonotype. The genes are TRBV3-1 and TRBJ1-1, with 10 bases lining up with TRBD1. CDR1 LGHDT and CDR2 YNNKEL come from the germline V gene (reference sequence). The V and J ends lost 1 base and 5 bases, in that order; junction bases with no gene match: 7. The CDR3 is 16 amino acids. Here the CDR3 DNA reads TGTGCCAGCAGCCAAGGAGACAGGGGGCGCGGAACTGAAGCTTTCTTT. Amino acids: CASSQGDRGRGTEAFF.

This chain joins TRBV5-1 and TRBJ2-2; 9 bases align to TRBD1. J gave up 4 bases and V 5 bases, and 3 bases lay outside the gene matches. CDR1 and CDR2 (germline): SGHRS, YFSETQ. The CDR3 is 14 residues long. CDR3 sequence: CASRQGASTGELFF. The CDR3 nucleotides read TGCGCCAGCAGACAGGGGGCGTCCACCGGGGAGCTGTTTTTT. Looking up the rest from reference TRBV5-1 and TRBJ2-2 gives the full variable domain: KAGVTQTPRYLIKTRGQQVTLSCSPISGHRSVSWYQQTPGQGLQFLFEYFSETQRNKGNFPGRFSGRQFSNSRSEMNVSTLELGDSALYLCASRQGASTGELFFGEGSRLTVL.

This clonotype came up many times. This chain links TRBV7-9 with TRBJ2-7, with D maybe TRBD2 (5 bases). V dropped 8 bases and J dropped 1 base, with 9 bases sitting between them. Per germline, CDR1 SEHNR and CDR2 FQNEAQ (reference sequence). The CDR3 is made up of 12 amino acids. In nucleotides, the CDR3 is TGTGCCAGCTGGGGAGCATCCTACGAGCAGTACTTC. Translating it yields CASWGASYEQYF. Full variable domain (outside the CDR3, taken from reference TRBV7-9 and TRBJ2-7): DTGVSQNPRHKITKRGQNVTFRCDPISEHNRLYWYRQTLGQGPEFLTYFQNEAQLEKSRLLSDRFSAERPKGSFSTLEIQRTEQGDSAMYLCASWGASYEQYFGPGTRLTVT.

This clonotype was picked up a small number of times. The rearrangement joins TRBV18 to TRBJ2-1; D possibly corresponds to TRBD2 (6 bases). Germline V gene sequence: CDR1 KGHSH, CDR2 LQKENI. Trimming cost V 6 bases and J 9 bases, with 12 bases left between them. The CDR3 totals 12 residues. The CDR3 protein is CASSAEGREQFF. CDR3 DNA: TGTGCCAGCTCCGCGGAGGGCCGTGAGCAGTTCTTC.

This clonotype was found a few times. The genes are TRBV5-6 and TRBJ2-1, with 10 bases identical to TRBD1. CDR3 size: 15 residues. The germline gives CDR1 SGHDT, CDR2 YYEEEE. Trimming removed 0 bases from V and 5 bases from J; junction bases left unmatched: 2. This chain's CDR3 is CASSLVGTGDNEQFF. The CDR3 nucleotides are TGTGCCAGCAGCTTGGTTGGGACAGGGGACAATGAGCAGTTCTTC.

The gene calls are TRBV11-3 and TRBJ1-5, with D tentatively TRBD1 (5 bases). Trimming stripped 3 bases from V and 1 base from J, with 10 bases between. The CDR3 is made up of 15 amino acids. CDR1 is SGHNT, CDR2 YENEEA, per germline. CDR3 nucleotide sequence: TGTGCCAGCAGCTTCGGGGGAGGAAGCAATCAGCCCCAGCATTTT. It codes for CASSFGGGSNQPQHF.

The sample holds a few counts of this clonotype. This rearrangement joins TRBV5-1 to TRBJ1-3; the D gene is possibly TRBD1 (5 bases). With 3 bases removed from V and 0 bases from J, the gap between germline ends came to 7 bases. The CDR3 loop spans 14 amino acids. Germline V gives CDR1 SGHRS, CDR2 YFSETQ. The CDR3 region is CASSWDGSGNTIYF. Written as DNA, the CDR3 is TGCGCCAGCAGCTGGGACGGCTCTGGAAACACCATATATTTT.

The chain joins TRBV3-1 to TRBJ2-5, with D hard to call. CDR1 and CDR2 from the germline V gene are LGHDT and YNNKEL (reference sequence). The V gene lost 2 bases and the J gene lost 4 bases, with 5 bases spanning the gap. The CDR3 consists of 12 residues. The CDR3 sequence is CASSQIGETQYF. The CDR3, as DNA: TGTGCCAGCAGCCAAATTGGAGAGACCCAGTACTTC.

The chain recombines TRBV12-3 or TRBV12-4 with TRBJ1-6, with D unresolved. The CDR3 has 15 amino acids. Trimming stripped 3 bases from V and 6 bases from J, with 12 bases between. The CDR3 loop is CASSFLTAGNSPLHF. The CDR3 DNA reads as TGTGCCAGCAGTTTCCTGACTGCGGGTAATTCACCCCTCCACTTT.

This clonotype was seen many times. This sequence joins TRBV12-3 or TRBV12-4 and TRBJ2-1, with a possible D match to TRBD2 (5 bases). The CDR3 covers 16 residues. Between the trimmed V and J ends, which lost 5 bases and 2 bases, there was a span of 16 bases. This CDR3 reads CASSLMRSGAYNEQFF. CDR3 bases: TGTGCCAGCAGTCTCATGCGGAGCGGAGCCTACAATGAGCAGTTCTTC.

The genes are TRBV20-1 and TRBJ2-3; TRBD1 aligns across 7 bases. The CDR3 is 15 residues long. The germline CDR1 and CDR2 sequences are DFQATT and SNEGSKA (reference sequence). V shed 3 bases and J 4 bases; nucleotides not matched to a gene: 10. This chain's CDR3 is CSARTGYDYADTQYF. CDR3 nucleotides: TGCAGTGCTAGGACAGGGTACGATTACGCAGATACGCAGTATTTT.

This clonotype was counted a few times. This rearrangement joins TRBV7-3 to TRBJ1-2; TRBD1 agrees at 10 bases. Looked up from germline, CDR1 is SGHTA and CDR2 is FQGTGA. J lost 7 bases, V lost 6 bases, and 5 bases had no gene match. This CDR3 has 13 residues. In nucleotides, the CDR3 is TGTGCCAGCAGTTTGACAGGGGGCGGTGGCTACACCTTC. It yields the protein CASSLTGGGGYTF.

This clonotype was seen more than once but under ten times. CDR3 in DNA: TGTGCCAGTCGTACTAAAAGTGGCAGCGACTATGGCTACACCTTC. Protein product: CASRTKSGSDYGYTF. V gene TRBV7-9 combines with J gene TRBJ1-2; D is undetermined. Germline loops: CDR1 SEHNR, CDR2 FQNEAQ (reference sequence). V lost 9 bases to trimming and J lost 3 bases, with 20 bases between them. This CDR3 region has 15 residues.

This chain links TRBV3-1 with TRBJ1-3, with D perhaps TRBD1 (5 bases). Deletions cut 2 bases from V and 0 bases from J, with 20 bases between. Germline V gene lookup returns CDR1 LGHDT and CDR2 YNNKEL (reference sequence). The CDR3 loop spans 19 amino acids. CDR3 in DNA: TGTGCCAGCAGCCAACTCGTTGGGGCCAGGGCGCTCTCTGGAAACACCATATATTTT. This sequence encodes CASSQLVGARALSGNTIYF.